The 16 T cell receptor beta chains in this list originate from one sample, sequenced in a study of post-analysis software for immune sequencing data (dated by TCRdb to between 2015 and 2016). The paper as a whole reports these results and caveats: Four or five TRBV segments, including TRBV5-6, TRBV5-1 and TRBV20-1, were significantly more frequent in patients than controls.

The library came from PCR. The reads were generated on an Illumina HiSeq 2500. Unique molecular identifiers were incorporated into TCR beta cDNA libraries to reduce PCR and sequencing biases. Using fastp trimming at Q25 and MiXCR clonotype assembly, TCRdb reanalyzed the public sequencing data and kept in-frame beta chains. Merged by CDR3 protein, the rows form single entries marked with the most common genes and DNA. The sample table records roughly 430,000 distinct CDR3 sequences; 30% to 45% of these occur just once. Together, the top ten hold about 7.6% of the sample. No antigen has been identified for these receptors. The sample was blood. These TCRs come from a girl aged 2-10 years with multiple sclerosis.

This clonotype was counted between two and nine times. The gene calls are TRBV4-1 and TRBJ2-4, with D perhaps TRBD2 (6 bases). The V end was cut by 2 bases, the J end by 0 bases, with 11 bases between. The V gene's germline CDR1 is MGHRA and CDR2 YSYEKL. The CDR3 has 16 amino acids. Here the CDR3 DNA reads TGCGCCAGCAGCCAACCCGGGGGAAAAGCCAAAAACATTCAGTACTTC. Translating gives CASSQPGGKAKNIQYF.

The chain combines TRBV5-8 with TRBJ2-3; 10 nucleotides agree with TRBD1. Germline loops: CDR1 SGHTS, CDR2 YDEGEE. J gave up 6 bases and V 4 bases, and 8 bases lay outside the gene matches. The length of the CDR3 is 15 residues. CDR3 sequence (DNA): TGTGCCAGCAGCCCCGACAGGGGGCGTATGGATACGCAGTATTTT. This gives the protein CASSPDRGRMDTQYF.

The chain uses TRBV3-1 and TRBJ2-7, with unresolved D. The CDR3 is 13 residues long. V was pared by 2 bases and J by 2 bases, with 7 bases between. Germline V gene sequence: CDR1 LGHDT, CDR2 YNNKEL (reference sequence). CDR3 bases: TGTGCCAGCAGCCAACGGGCCCCCTACGAGCAGTACTTC. This sequence encodes CASSQRAPYEQYF.

The chain recombines TRBV12-3 or TRBV12-4 with TRBJ1-5; maybe TRBD1 (6 bases). The CDR3 totals 14 residues. Deletions cut 3 bases from V and 6 bases from J, with 12 bases between. CDR3 nucleotide sequence: TGTGCCAGCAGTTTTACCGGGGGCCGTCAGCCCCAGCATTTT. Residues: CASSFTGGRQPQHF.

This clonotype was counted between two and nine times. V and J are TRBV12-3 or TRBV12-4 and TRBJ2-3; 9 bases match TRBD1. The length of the CDR3 is 15 residues. The V segment lost 3 bases and the J segment 5 bases; nucleotides outside the gene matches: 6. CDR3 nucleotide sequence: TGTGCCAGCAGTTTTCGGACAGGGGCGGGAGATACGCAGTATTTT. Protein sequence: CASSFRTGAGDTQYF.

This clonotype was counted a few times. The rearrangement joins TRBV18 to TRBJ2-7; no clear D. V was trimmed by 3 bases and J by 2 bases, leaving 8 bases between them. CDR1 KGHSH and CDR2 LQKENI come from the germline V gene. The CDR3 extends over 13 amino acids. CDR3 sequence (DNA): TGTGCCAGCTCACCTCAGGAAGCCTACGAGCAGTACTTC. It yields the protein CASSPQEAYEQYF.

This clonotype turned up a few times. This chain connects TRBV12-3 or TRBV12-4 to TRBJ2-3; D might be TRBD2 (6 bases). Trimming left V 1 base short and J 2 bases short, with 10 bases between. CDR3 length: 15 residues. The chain's CDR3 is CASSLVSSATDTQYF. The CDR3 DNA follows: TGTGCCAGCAGTTTAGTTTCTAGCGCCACAGATACGCAGTATTTT.

The genes are TRBV20-1 and TRBJ2-1, with 7 bases matching TRBD2. V shed 5 bases and J 9 bases; nucleotides not matched to a gene: 4. CDR3 size: 11 residues. Germline V gene lookup returns CDR1 DFQATT and CDR2 SNEGSKA (reference sequence). CDR3 region: CSAVAGIEQFF. As DNA, the CDR3 is TGCAGTGCTGTAGCGGGTATTGAGCAGTTCTTC.

This clonotype was detected a few times. The V call is TRBV6-6, the J call TRBJ2-5, with D tentatively TRBD2 (5 bases). This CDR3 has 13 amino acids. With 2 bases removed from V and 8 bases from J, the gap between germline ends came to 12 bases. Germline CDR1 reads MNHNY; CDR2 reads SVGAGI (reference sequence). The CDR3 DNA sequence: TGTGCCAGCAGTTACACTCCGGGAAGAACCCAGTACTTC. Its translation: CASSYTPGRTQYF.

J is TRBJ2-3 and V is TRBV28; possibly TRBD1 or TRBD2 for D (6 bases each). Germline V lookup: CDR1 MDHEN, CDR2 SYDVKM. This CDR3 is 14 amino acids long. Trimming stripped 5 bases from V and 5 bases from J, with 14 bases between. The CDR3, as DNA: TGTGCCAGCAGTCTAGGGGGACTTGGAGATACGCAGTATTTT. Translating it yields CASSLGGLGDTQYF. Complete variable domain (other parts from reference TRBV28 and TRBJ2-3): DVKVTQSSRYLVKRTGEKVFLECVQDMDHENMFWYRQDPGLGLRLIYFSYDVKMKEKGDIPEGYSVSREKKERFSLILESASTNQTSMYLCASSLGGLGDTQYFGPGTRLTVL.

The chain links TRBV7-2 to TRBJ2-7; TRBD2 matches at 8 bases. This CDR3 contains 14 residues. Germline CDR1 and CDR2: SGHTA and FQGNSA. After removal of 3 bases from V and 2 bases from J, the junction contained 3 bases not matched to a gene. Here the CDR3 reads CASSFTSGAYEQYF. The CDR3 DNA reads TGTGCCAGCAGCTTTACTAGCGGTGCCTACGAGCAGTACTTC.

This chain uses TRBV6-6 with TRBJ2-7; D may match TRBD1 or TRBD2 (5 bases each). Gene TRBJ2-5 matches the end of the DNA better, so the J call may be wrong. This CDR3 is built from 14 residues. Germline values: CDR1 MNHNY, CDR2 SVGAGI (reference sequence). The CDR3 protein is CASSYGDGEETQYF. The CDR3 nucleotides are TGTGCCAGCAGTTACGGGGACGGAGAAGAGACCCAGTACTTC.

This clonotype was detected a few times. This chain connects TRBV28 to TRBJ2-7, with 8 bases fitting TRBD1. CDR3 length: 16 amino acids. Germline V lookup: CDR1 MDHEN, CDR2 SYDVKM. Trimming took 2 bases from V and 1 from J; bases not matched to a gene: 7. In DNA form, the CDR3 reads TGTGCCAGCAGTTTAACTGCAGGGGGCAGTTCCTACGAGCAGTACTTC. Protein: CASSLTAGGSSYEQYF.

Comment on this clonotype: A much bigger clone sits one base away, suggesting this may be a read error. The chain carries TRBV20-1 and TRBJ2-6; D gene uncertain. Trimming removed 3 bases at V and 8 bases at J, with 8 bases between. CDR1 and CDR2 (germline): DFQATT, SNEGSKA (reference sequence). The CDR3 is 12 amino acids. CDR3 nucleotide sequence: TGCAGTGCTAGGGTATGGACCAACGTCCTGACTTTC. Its translation: CSARVWTNVLTF.

In its sample, this clonotype was seen many times. The V gene is TRBV6-5, the J gene TRBJ2-7; 7 nucleotides match TRBD2. The CDR3 covers 15 residues. The germline gives CDR1 MNHEY, CDR2 SVGAGI. J lost 3 bases, V lost 5 bases, and 10 bases had no gene match. CDR3 bases: TGTGCCAGCAGTGGAACTAGCGTCCGACTCTACGAGCAGTACTTC. Its protein product is CASSGTSVRLYEQYF.

This clonotype was detected a few times. The V call is TRBV20-1, the J call TRBJ1-2; 10 nucleotides align to TRBD1. With 0 bases clipped from V and 7 bases from J, the junction kept 14 bases outside the gene matches. In germline, CDR1 is DFQATT, CDR2 SNEGSKA (reference sequence). CDR3 length: 17 amino acids. CDR3 region: CSARDHHNRQGAVGYTF. The CDR3 DNA is TGCAGTGCTAGAGACCACCACAACCGACAGGGGGCTGTTGGCTACACCTTC.